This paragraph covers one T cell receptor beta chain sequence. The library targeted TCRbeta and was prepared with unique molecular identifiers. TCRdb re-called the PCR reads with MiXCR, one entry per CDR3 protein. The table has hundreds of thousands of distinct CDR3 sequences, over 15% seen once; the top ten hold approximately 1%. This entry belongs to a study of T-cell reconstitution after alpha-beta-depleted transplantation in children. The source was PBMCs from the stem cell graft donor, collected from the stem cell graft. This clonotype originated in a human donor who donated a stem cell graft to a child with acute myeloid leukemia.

CDR3 DNA: TGTGCCAGCAGCTTCCTCGCCGGGAGCTCCTACAATGAGCAGTTCTTC. Amino acid sequence: CASSFLAGSSYNEQFF. The V gene is TRBV7-2, the J gene TRBJ2-1; D is perhaps TRBD2 (6 bases). V gave up 3 bases and J gave up 0 bases, with 12 bases separating them. CDR1 and CDR2 from the germline V gene are SGHTA and FQGNSA. The CDR3 has 16 amino acids.